Below, 21 T cell receptor beta chains from the same sample are listed, as sequenced in a study of control samples from healthy donors and cancer patients. The assay was immunoSEQ multiplex PCR, and TCRdb's table has in-frame clones only and misses some. Among tens of thousands of clones listed, 80% to 95% were seen once. Sequencing was performed on blood. The receptors shown here come from a woman aged 45 to 65 in good health.

J is TRBJ2-7 and V is TRBV6-5; TRBD1 matches at 8 bases. This CDR3 comprises 15 residues. Trimming removed 6 bases from V and 7 bases from J; junction bases left unmatched: 14. Germline V gives CDR1 MNHEY, CDR2 SVGAGI. The CDR3 is CASSPTMRRGREQYF. The CDR3 nucleotides read TGTGCCAGCAGCCCAACAATGCGCAGGGGGCGAGAGCAGTACTTC.

The rearrangement joins TRBV10-3 to TRBJ2-1; weak D call: TRBD2 (5 bases). V lost 11 bases and J lost 3, with 23 bases in between. This CDR3 comprises 16 residues. Germline CDR1 ENHRY, CDR2 SYGVKD. DNA of the CDR3: TGTGCCCATTCCGAAGGGCCGGGGTCATACTACAATGAGCAGTTCTTC. Translation: CAHSEGPGSYYNEQFF.

The chain couples TRBV7-2 to TRBJ2-3; D may correspond to TRBD1 or TRBD2 (5 bases each). CDR3 length: 14 amino acids. Looked up from germline, CDR1 is SGHTA and CDR2 is FQGNSA. V was clipped by 5 bases and J by 3 bases, with 12 bases between them. CDR3 protein: CASSPRDPTDTQYF. CDR3 in DNA: TGTGCCAGCAGCCCCCGGGACCCGACAGATACGCAGTATTTT. Variable domain in full (rest from reference TRBV7-2 and TRBJ2-3): GAGVSQSPSNKVTEKGKDVELRCDPISGHTALYWYRQSLGQGLEFLIYFQGNSAPDKSGLPSDRFSAERTGGSVSTLTIQRTQQEDSAVYLCASSPRDPTDTQYFGPGTRLTVL.

The J gene is TRBJ1-1, the V gene TRBV5-4; the D is unclear. The CDR3 contains 15 residues. CDR1 SGHNT and CDR2 YYREEE come from the germline V gene (reference sequence). Between the trimmed V and J ends, which lost 0 bases and 1 base, there was a span of 10 bases. CDR3 amino acids: CASSLARGGNTEAFF. CDR3 nucleotide sequence: TGTGCCAGCAGCTTGGCACGTGGTGGGAACACTGAAGCTTTCTTT. Full variable domain (missing parts from reference TRBV5-4 and TRBJ1-1): ETGVTQSPTHLIKTRGQQVTLRCSSQSGHNTVSWYQQALGQGPQFIFQYYREEENGRGNFPPRFSGLQFPNYSSELNVNALELDDSALYLCASSLARGGNTEAFFGQGTRLTVV.

The chain combines TRBV18 with TRBJ1-5; D possibly corresponds to TRBD1 (5 bases). Germline loops: CDR1 KGHSH, CDR2 LQKENI. The CDR3 runs to 15 residues. V shed 3 bases and J shed 1 base, with 10 bases lying between them. The CDR3 DNA follows: TGTGCCAGCTCACCTGTATCAGGGAGCAATCAGCCCCAGCATTTT. This codes for CASSPVSGSNQPQHF. Looking up the rest from reference TRBV18 and TRBJ1-5 gives the full variable domain: NAGVMQNPRHLVRRRGQEARLRCSPMKGHSHVYWYRQLPEEGLKFMVYLQKENIIDESGMPKERFSAEFPKEGPSILRIQQVVRGDSAAYFCASSPVSGSNQPQHFGDGTRLSIL.

The chain employs TRBV4-3 and TRBJ1-4, with 7 bases lining up with TRBD1. Germline-derived CDR1 and CDR2 are LGHNA and YSLEER. The CDR3 totals 15 residues. V was clipped by 4 bases and J by 5 bases; unmatched bases: 7. DNA of the CDR3: TGCGCCAGCAGCCTACCGGGACAGAGAAATGAAAAACTGTTTTTT. It encodes CASSLPGQRNEKLFF.

This clone was detected only a few times. The V gene is TRBV30, the J gene TRBJ1-4; D possibly corresponds to TRBD1 (5 bases). The CDR3 sequence is 14 residues long. V dropped 5 bases and J dropped 3 bases, with 13 bases sitting between them. The germline CDR1 and CDR2 sequences are GTSNPN and SVGIG (reference sequence). CDR3 in amino acids: CAWQRDSSNEKLFF. Here the CDR3 DNA reads TGTGCCTGGCAGCGGGACTCCTCTAATGAAAAACTGTTTTTT.

The chain has TRBV12-3 or TRBV12-4 and TRBJ1-1; D is uncertain. The CDR3 is 12 residues long. V was pared by 6 bases and J by 6 bases, with 11 bases between. The CDR3 loop reads CASRNAGAEAFF. CDR3 DNA: TGTGCCAGCAGGAATGCGGGAGCTGAAGCTTTCTTT.

This clone was recorded once. The chain links TRBV19 to TRBJ2-3; TRBD2 matches 13 bases. The length of the CDR3 is 15 residues. CDR1 and CDR2 (germline): LNHDA, SQIVND (reference sequence). The ends lost 8 bases at V and 3 bases at J; junction bases unmatched: 5. The CDR3 DNA is TGTGCCAGTGGAAGACTAGCGGGGGGAACAGATACGCAGTATTTT. This gives the protein CASGRLAGGTDTQYF.

The genes are TRBV24-1 and TRBJ1-4; D gene unclear. Looked up from germline, CDR1 is KGHDR and CDR2 is SFDVKD. Trimming cost V 9 bases and J 0 bases, with 16 bases left between them. The CDR3 is 16 residues long. In nucleotides, the CDR3 is TGTGCCACCCCGACTCCCGCAGGACCAACTAATGAAAAACTGTTTTTT. It encodes CATPTPAGPTNEKLFF.

The chain employs TRBV6-4 and TRBJ2-3; TRBD2 matches at 8 bases. Losses at the gene ends were 5 bases for V and 6 bases for J; bases not matched to a gene: 10. In germline, CDR1 is MRHNA, CDR2 SNTAGT. The length of the CDR3 is 15 residues. The chain's CDR3 is CASSNSGESSDTQYF. CDR3 nucleotide sequence: TGTGCCAGCAGTAATAGCGGGGAATCATCGGATACGCAGTATTTT.

The V call is TRBV7-9, the J call TRBJ1-1; D is unclear. Germline CDR1 and CDR2: SEHNR and FQNEAQ (reference sequence). V lost 5 bases to trimming and J lost 4 bases, with 14 bases between them. CDR3 length: 14 residues. The CDR3 region has the DNA TGTGCCAGCAGCCCCGGTCCCGTGGGCACTGAAGCTTTCTTT. The encoded protein is CASSPGPVGTEAFF.

The chain is built from TRBV18 and TRBJ1-2; possible D gene TRBD1, 6 bases. CDR1 KGHSH and CDR2 LQKENI come from the germline V gene. The CDR3 runs to 16 residues. V lost 3 bases and J lost 2, with 16 bases in between. The CDR3 spells CASSPERQVLNYGYTF. In nucleotides, the CDR3 is TGTGCCAGCTCACCGGAGAGACAGGTGTTGAACTATGGCTACACCTTC. Full variable domain (remainder filled in from reference TRBV18 and TRBJ1-2): NAGVMQNPRHLVRRRGQEARLRCSPMKGHSHVYWYRQLPEEGLKFMVYLQKENIIDESGMPKERFSAEFPKEGPSILRIQQVVRGDSAAYFCASSPERQVLNYGYTFGSGTRLTVV.

The rearrangement uses TRBV11-2 and TRBJ1-2; D not resolved. Per germline, CDR1 SGHAT and CDR2 FQNNGV. Trimming pared 5 bases from V and 2 bases from J, leaving 15 bases between. CDR3 size: 15 residues. The CDR3 coding sequence is TGTGCCAGCAGCCCGGAGGGCCGGAGGAACTATGGCTACACCTTC. Translating gives CASSPEGRRNYGYTF.

The V call is TRBV14, the J call TRBJ2-1; D remains unclear. V lost 4 bases, J lost 0 bases, and 10 bases lay in between. Germline V gene data show CDR1 as SGHDN and CDR2 as FVKESK. This CDR3 has 15 amino acids. The chain's CDR3 is CASSRASLSYNEQFF. The DNA of the CDR3 is TGTGCCAGCAGCCGGGCGAGCCTCTCCTACAATGAGCAGTTCTTC.

The V call is TRBV7-9, the J call TRBJ1-1; 7 bases are shared with TRBD1. The CDR3 contains 14 residues. CDR1 SEHNR and CDR2 FQNEAQ come from the germline V gene (reference sequence). The trim removed 1 base at V and 5 bases at J, leaving 4 bases unmatched. In nucleotides, the CDR3 is TGTGCCAGCAGCTTAGAGCACAGGGGTACTGAAGCTTTCTTT. Its translation is CASSLEHRGTEAFF.

This chain uses TRBV19 with TRBJ2-1; 12 bases agree with TRBD2. V gave up 8 bases and J gave up 7 bases; unmatched junction bases: 6. The CDR3 length is 14 residues. The germline CDR1 and CDR2 sequences are LNHDA and SQIVND (reference sequence). DNA for the CDR3: TGTGCCAGTGCGCTAGCGGGGGGGAGGAATGAGCAGTTCTTC. This translates into CASALAGGRNEQFF.

The chain joins TRBV7-2 to TRBJ2-7, with 8 bases lining up with TRBD1. Germline lookup yields CDR1 SGHTA and CDR2 FQGNSA. The trim removed 1 base at V and 6 bases at J, leaving 2 bases unmatched. This CDR3 region has 13 residues. CDR3 region: CASSLGTGPEQYF. In DNA form, the CDR3 reads TGTGCCAGCAGCTTAGGGACAGGGCCCGAGCAGTACTTC.

The chain combines TRBV25-1 with TRBJ1-2; D not resolved. Trimming took 4 bases from V and 5 from J, leaving 5 bases between them. The CDR3 length is 11 residues. Looked up from germline, CDR1 is MGHDK and CDR2 is SYGVNS. The CDR3 loop is CASSVGYGYTF. The DNA of the CDR3 is TGTGCCAGCAGTGTGGGTTATGGCTACACCTTC.

The CDR3 spells CASSYEPNQPQHF. The CDR3 nucleotides are TGTGCCAGCAGTTATGAGCCCAATCAGCCCCAGCATTTT. This rearrangement joins TRBV28 to TRBJ1-5; no clear D. V was cut by 4 bases and J by 3 bases, with 7 bases left in between. The CDR3 covers 13 residues. Germline V gene lookup returns CDR1 MDHEN and CDR2 SYDVKM.

CDR3 loop: CASSPPQGGGTQYF. CDR3 DNA: TGTGCCAGCAGCCCCCCACAGGGCGGGGGTACCCAGTACTTC. The rearrangement uses TRBV7-9 and TRBJ2-5; TRBD2 might be the D (7 bases). From germline, CDR1 is SEHNR and CDR2 FQNEAQ (reference sequence). CDR3 length: 14 residues. Trimming removed 5 bases from V and 8 bases from J, with 18 bases in between.